This entry describes one T cell receptor (beta chain). Its specificity is unknown. The junction shows a germline mismatch at one end, possibly a read error. Primers for the PCR totalled 60 Vbeta and 13 Jbeta. Assay: immunoSEQ multiplex PCR; the TCRdb copy retains only in-frame clones and omits some. The table lists about 150,000 clones, roughly three quarters of them singletons. The CDR3 spans 15 residues. Germline loops: CDR1 LNHDA, CDR2 SQIVND (reference sequence). These data are taken from a study of cytomegalovirus exposure and HLA in healthy donors. Study-wide findings and caveats: A missense variant in DCLRE1C was later tied to TCR beta V- and J-gene trimming. The study designated 150 or so TCR beta chains cytomegalovirus-associated.

The sample was PBMCs. The gene calls are TRBV19 and TRBJ2-5, with TRBD2 identical over 12 bases. The clonotype comes from a man aged 25-45 years in good health and CMV-seronegative. CDR3 coding DNA: TGTGCCAGTGGTATAGCCGGGACTAGCGGGGAGACCCAGTACTTC. It codes for CASGIAGTSGETQYF.